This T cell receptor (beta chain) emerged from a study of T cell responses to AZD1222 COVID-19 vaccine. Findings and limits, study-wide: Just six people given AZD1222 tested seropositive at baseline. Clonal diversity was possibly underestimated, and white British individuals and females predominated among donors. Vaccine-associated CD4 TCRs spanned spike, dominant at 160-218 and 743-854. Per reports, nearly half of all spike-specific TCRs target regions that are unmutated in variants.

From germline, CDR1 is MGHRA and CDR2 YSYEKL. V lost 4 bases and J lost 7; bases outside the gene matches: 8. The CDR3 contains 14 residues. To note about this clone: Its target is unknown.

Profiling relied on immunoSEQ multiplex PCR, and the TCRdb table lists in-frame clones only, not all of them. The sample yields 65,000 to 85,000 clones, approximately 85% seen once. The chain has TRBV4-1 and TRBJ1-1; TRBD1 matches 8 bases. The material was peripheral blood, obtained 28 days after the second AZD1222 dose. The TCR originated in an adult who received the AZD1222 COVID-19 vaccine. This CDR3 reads CASSRAGGFGEAFF. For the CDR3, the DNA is TGCGCCAGCAGCCGGGCAGGGGGCTTTGGTGAAGCTTTCTTT.